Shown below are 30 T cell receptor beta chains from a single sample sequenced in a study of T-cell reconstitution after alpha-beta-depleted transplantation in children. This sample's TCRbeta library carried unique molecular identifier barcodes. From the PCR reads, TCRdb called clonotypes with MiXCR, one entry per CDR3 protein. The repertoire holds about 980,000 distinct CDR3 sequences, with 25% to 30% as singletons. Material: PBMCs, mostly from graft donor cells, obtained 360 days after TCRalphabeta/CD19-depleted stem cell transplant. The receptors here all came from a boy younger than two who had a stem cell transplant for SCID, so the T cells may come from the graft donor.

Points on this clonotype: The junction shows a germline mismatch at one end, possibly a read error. CDR3 DNA sequence: TGCGGCAGCAGCTTGACAGCCTACCCCTCCTACAATGAGCAGTTCTTC. As protein: CGSSLTAYPSYNEQFF. V usage is TRBV5-1 and J usage is TRBJ2-1; a possible D gene is TRBD1 (5 bases). The CDR3 contains 16 residues. CDR1 and CDR2 (germline): SGHRS, YFSETQ.

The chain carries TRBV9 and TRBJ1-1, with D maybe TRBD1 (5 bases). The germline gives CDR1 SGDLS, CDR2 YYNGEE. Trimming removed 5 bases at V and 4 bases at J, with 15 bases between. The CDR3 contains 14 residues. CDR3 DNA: TGTGCCAGCAGTGTTACGGGGGGTAGCACTGAAGCTTTCTTT. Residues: CASSVTGGSTEAFF. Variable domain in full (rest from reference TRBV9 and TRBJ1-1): DSGVTQTPKHLITATGQRVTLRCSPRSGDLSVYWYQQSLDQGLQFLIQYYNGEERAKGNILERFSAQQFPDLHSELNLSSLELGDSALYFCASSVTGGSTEAFFGQGTRLTVV.

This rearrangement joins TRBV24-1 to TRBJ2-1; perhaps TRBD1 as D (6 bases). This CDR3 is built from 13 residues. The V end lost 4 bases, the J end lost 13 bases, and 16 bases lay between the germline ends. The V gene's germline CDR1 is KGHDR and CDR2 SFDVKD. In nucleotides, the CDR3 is TGTGCCACCAGTGACGTTCAGGGGCGACCACAGTTCTTC. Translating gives CATSDVQGRPQFF.

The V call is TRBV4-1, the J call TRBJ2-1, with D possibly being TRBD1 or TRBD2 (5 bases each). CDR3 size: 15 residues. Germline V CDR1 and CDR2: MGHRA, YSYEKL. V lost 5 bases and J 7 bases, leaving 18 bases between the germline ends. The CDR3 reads CASSNLPGTINEQFF. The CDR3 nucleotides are TGCGCCAGCAGCAATTTGCCCGGGACGATTAATGAGCAGTTCTTC.

The DNA of the CDR3 is TGTGCCAGCAGTTTGGGTGGAGGACTAGCGGTTGACAATGAGCAGTTCTTC. Encoded protein: CASSLGGGLAVDNEQFF. The V call is TRBV12-3 or TRBV12-4, the J call TRBJ2-1; 10 bases align to TRBD2. This CDR3 contains 17 residues. The V gene end was trimmed by 3 bases and the J gene end by 5 bases; junction bases not matched to a gene: 10.

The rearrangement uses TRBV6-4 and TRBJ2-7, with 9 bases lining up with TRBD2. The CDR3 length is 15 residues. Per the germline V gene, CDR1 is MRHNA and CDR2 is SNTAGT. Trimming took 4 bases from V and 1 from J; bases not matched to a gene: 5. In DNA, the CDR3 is TGTGCCAGCAGTGCCCATAGCGGGGGTTCCTACGAGCAGTACTTC. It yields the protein CASSAHSGGSYEQYF.

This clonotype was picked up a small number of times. CDR3 sequence: CASSPRGLVNTEAFF. The CDR3 bases are TGTGCCAGTAGTCCGCGGGGGTTAGTGAACACTGAAGCTTTCTTT. The rearrangement uses TRBV19 and TRBJ1-1; D is possibly TRBD1 (5 bases). Trimming cost V 5 bases and J 0 bases, with 13 bases left between them. Germline V gene data show CDR1 as LNHDA and CDR2 as SQIVND (reference sequence). The CDR3 extends over 15 amino acids.

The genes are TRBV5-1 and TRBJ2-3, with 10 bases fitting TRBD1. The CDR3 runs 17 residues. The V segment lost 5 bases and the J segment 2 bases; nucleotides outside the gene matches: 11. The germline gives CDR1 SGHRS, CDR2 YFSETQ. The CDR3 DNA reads TGCGCCAGCAGGGGGGACAGGGGCGCATTCAACACAGATACGCAGTATTTT. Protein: CASRGDRGAFNTDTQYF. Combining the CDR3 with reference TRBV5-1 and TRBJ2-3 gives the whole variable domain KAGVTQTPRYLIKTRGQQVTLSCSPISGHRSVSWYQQTPGQGLQFLFEYFSETQRNKGNFPGRFSGRQFSNSRSEMNVSTLELGDSALYLCASRGDRGAFNTDTQYFGPGTRLTVL.

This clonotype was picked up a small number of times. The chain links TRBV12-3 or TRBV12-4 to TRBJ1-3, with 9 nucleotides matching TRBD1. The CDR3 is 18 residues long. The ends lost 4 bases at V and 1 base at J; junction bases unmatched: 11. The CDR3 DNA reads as TGTGCCAGCAGTTCGGTCCTGGGACAGGGTCTGTCTGGAAACACCATATATTTT. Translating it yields CASSSVLGQGLSGNTIYF.

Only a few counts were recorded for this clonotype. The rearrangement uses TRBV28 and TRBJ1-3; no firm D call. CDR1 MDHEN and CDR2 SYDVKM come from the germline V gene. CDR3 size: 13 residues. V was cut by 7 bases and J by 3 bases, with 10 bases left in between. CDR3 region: CASTVGGGNTIYF. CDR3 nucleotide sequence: TGTGCCAGCACGGTAGGAGGTGGAAACACCATATATTTT.

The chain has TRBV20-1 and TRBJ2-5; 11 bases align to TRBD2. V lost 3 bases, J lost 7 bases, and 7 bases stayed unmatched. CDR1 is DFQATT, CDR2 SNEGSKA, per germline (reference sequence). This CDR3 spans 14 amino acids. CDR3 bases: TGCAGTGCTAGCCCCCTAGCGGGGGGAGGGACCCAGTACTTC. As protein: CSASPLAGGGTQYF.

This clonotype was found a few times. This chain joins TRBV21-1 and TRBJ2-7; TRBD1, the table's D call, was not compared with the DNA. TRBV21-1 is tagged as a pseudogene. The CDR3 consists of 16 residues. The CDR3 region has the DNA TGTGCCAGCAGCAAAGAAGGGTCAGGGTGTTCCTACGAGCAGTACTTC. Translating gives CASSKEGSGCSYEQYF.

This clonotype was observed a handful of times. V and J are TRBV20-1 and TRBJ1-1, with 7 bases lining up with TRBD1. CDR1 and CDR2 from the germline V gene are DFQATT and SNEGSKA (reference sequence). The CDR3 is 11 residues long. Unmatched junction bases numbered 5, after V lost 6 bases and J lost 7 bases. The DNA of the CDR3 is TGCAGTGCCACAGGGACAGTTGAAGCTTTCTTT. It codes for CSATGTVEAFF.

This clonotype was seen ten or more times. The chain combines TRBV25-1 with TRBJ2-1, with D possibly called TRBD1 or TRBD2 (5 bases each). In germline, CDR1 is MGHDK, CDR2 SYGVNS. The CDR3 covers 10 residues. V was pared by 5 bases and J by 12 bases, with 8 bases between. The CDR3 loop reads CASSWGRQFF. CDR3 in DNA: TGTGCCAGCAGTTGGGGGAGGCAGTTCTTC.

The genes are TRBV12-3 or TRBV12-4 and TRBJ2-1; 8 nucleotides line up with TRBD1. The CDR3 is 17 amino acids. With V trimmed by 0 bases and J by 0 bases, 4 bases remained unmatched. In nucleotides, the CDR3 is TGTGCCAGCAGTTTAGCGCAGGGGGCAAGCTCCTACAATGAGCAGTTCTTC. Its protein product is CASSLAQGASSYNEQFF.

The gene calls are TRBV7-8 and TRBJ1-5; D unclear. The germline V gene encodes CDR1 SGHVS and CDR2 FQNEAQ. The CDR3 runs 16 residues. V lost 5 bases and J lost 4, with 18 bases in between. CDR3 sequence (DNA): TGTGCCAGCAGCCAATGGGGAAATTTGGGAAATCAGCCCCAGCATTTT. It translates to CASSQWGNLGNQPQHF.

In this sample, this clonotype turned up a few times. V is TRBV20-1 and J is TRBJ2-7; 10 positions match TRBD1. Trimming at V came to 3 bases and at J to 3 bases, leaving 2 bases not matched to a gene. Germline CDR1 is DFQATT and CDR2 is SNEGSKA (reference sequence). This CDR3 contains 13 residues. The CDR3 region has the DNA TGCAGTGCTAGGGGACAGGGGATCTACGAGCAGTACTTC. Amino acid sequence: CSARGQGIYEQYF.

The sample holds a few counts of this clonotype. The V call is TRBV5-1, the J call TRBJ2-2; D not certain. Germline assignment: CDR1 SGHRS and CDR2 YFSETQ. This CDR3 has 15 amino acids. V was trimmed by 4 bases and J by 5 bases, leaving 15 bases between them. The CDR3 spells CASSRPTPRTGELFF. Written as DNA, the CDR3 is TGCGCCAGCAGCCGACCTACCCCGAGGACCGGGGAGCTGTTTTTT.

The CDR3 loop is CASTRENYGYTF. The CDR3 DNA sequence: TGTGCCAGCACTAGGGAAAACTATGGCTACACCTTC. V is TRBV7-9 and J is TRBJ1-2; no reliable D call. The germline CDR1 and CDR2 sequences are SEHNR and FQNEAQ (reference sequence). This CDR3 comprises 12 residues. The germline V and J ends were trimmed by 7 bases and 2 bases, with 8 bases remaining between them.

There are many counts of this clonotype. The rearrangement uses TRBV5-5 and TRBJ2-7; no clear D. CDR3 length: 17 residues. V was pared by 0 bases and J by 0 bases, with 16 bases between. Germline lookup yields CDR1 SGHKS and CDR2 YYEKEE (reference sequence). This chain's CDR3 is CASSLAVGQEYSYEQYF. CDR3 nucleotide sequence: TGTGCCAGCAGCTTGGCCGTTGGGCAGGAATACTCCTACGAGCAGTACTTC. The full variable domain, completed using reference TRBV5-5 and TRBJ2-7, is DAGVTQSPTHLIKTRGQQVTLRCSPISGHKSVSWYQQVLGQGPQFIFQYYEKEERGRGNFPDRFSARQFPNYSSELNVNALLLGDSALYLCASSLAVGQEYSYEQYFGPGTRLTVT.

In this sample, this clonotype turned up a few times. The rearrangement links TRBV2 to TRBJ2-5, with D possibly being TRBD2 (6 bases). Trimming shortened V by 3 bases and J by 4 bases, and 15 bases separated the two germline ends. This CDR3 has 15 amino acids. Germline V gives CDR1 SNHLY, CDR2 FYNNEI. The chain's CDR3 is CASSEIGRRGETQYF. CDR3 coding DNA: TGTGCCAGCAGTGAGATAGGGAGGCGCGGAGAGACCCAGTACTTC.

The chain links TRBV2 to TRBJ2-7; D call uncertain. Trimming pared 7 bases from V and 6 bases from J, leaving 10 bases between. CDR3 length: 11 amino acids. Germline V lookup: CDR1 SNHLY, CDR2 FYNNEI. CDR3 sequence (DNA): TGTGCCAGCACACCGGGCTCCGAGCAGTACTTC. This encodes CASTPGSEQYF.

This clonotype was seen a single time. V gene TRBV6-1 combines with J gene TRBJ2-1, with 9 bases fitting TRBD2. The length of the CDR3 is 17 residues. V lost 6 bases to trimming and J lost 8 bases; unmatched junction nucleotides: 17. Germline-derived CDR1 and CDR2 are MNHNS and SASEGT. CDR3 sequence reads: CASRHAQRRGGRYEQFF. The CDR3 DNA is TGTGCCAGCAGACACGCCCAACGGCGGGGGGGCCGGTATGAGCAGTTCTTC.

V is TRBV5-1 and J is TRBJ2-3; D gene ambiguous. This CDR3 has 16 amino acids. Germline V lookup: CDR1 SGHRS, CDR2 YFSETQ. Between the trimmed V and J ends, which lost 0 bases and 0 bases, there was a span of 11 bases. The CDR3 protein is CASSLELSYSTDTQYF. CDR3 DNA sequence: TGCGCCAGCAGCTTGGAGCTAAGCTACAGCACAGATACGCAGTATTTT.

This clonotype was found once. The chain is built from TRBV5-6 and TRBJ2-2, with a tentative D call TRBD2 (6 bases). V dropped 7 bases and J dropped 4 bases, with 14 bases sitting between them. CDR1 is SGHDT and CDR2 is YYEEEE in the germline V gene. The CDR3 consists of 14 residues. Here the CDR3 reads CASGLGGLTGELFF. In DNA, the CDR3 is TGTGCCAGCGGATTGGGGGGTCTCACCGGGGAGCTGTTTTTT.

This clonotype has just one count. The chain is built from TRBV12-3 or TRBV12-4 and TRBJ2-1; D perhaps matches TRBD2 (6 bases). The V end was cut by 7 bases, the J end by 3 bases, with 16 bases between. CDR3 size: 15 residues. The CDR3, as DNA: TGTGCCAGCACCCAACCGGGGACTGGCTACAATGAGCAGTTCTTC. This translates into CASTQPGTGYNEQFF.

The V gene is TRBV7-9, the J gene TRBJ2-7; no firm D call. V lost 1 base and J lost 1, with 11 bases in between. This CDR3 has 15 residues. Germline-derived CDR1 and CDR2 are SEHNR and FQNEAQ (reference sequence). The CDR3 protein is CASSLEGKRSYEQYF. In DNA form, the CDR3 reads TGTGCCAGCAGCTTAGAGGGTAAAAGATCCTACGAGCAGTACTTC.

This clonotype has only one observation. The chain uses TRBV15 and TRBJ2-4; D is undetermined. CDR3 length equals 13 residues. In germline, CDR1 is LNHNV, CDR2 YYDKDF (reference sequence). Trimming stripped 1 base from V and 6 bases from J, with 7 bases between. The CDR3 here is CATSRAGLNIQYF. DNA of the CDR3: TGTGCCACCAGCAGAGCTGGGTTAAACATTCAGTACTTC.

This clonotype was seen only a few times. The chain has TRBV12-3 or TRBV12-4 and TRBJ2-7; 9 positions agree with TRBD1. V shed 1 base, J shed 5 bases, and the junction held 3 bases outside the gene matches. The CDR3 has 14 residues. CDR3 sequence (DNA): TGTGCCAGCAGTTTAGACGGGACAGGGAACGAGCAGTACTTC. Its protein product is CASSLDGTGNEQYF.

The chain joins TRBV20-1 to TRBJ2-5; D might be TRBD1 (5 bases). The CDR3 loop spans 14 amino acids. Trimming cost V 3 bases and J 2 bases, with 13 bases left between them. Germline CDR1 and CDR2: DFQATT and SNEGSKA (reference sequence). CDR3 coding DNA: TGCAGTGCTAGTCCCACTGACAGACAAGAGACCCAGTACTTC. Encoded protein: CSASPTDRQETQYF.